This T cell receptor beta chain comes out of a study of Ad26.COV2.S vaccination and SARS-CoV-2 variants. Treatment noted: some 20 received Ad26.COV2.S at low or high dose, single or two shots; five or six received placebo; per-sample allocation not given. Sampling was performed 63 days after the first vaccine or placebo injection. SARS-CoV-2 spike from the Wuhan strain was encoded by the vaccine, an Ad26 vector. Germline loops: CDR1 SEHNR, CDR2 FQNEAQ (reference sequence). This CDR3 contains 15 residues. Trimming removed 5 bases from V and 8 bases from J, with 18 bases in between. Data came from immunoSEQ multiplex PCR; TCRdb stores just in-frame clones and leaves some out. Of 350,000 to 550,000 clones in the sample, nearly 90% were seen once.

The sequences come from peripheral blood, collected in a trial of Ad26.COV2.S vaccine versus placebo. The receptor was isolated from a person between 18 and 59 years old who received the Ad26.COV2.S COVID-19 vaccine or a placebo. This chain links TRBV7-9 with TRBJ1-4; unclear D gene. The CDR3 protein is CASSPGRSVGEKLFF. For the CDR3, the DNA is TGTGCCAGCAGCCCCGGACGGTCGGTGGGAGAAAAACTGTTTTTT.